The clone carrying this T cell receptor beta chain is large in the sample. Its antigen remains unidentified. The record originates from a study of T cell repertoires in aging, cancer and after chemotherapy. Study background: Paired samples before and after chemotherapy came from glioblastoma patients receiving temozolomide-based therapy. General study results and limits: In healthy donors, age-related TCR diversity loss mainly reflected lost richness. Age-matched healthy donors had significantly more diverse, less clonal blood TCR repertoires than untreated cancer patients.

TRB rearrangements spanning V, D and J were amplified using mixed TRB-A/B primers. MiXCR, applied by TCRdb to the multiplex PCR reads, yields one record per CDR3 protein. The sample holds about 970 distinct CDR3 sequences; roughly 21% are singletons and the top ten take approximately 10%. The template was genomic DNA from peripheral blood, not RNA. The sequenced material came from blood. The TCR was taken from a human donor with a solid tumor.

CDR3 region: CSANPRSGKNIQYF. As DNA, the CDR3 is TGCAGTGCCAACCCCAGGTCCGGCAAAAACATTCAGTACTTC. The V gene is TRBV20-1, the J gene TRBJ2-4, with unresolved D. Germline V gene sequence: CDR1 DFQATT, CDR2 SNEGSKA (reference sequence). The germline V and J ends were trimmed by 6 bases and 3 bases, with 15 bases remaining between them. CDR3 length: 14 amino acids.